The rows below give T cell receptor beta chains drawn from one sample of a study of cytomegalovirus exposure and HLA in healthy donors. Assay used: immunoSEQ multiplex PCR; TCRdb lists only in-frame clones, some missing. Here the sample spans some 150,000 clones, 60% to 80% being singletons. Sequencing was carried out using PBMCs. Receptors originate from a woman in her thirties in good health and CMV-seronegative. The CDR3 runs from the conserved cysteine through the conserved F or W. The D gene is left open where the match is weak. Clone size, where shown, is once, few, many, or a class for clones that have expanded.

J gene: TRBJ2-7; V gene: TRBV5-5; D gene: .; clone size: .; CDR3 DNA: TGTGCCAGCAGCCCAAACCCGGGGGCCTACGAGCAGTACTTC; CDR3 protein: CASSPNPGAYEQYF
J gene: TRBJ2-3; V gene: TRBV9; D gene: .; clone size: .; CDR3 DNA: TGTGCCAGCAGCGGTGAGTCAGATACGCAGTATTTT; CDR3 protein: CASSGESDTQYF
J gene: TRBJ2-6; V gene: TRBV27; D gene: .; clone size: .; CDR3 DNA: TGTGCCAGCAGCGTCATACTATCATCTGGGGCCAACGTCCTGACTTTC; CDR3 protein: CASSVILSSGANVLTF
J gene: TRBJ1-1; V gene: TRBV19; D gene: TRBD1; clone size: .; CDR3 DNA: TGTGCCAGTAGTCTATGGACAGGGAGGATCACTGAAGCTTTCTTT; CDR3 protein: CASSLWTGRITEAFF
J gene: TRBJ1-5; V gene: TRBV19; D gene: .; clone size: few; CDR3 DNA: TGTGCCAGTAGTATAAGGGGTAGTAGCAATCAGCCCCAGCATTTT; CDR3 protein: CASSIRGSSNQPQHF
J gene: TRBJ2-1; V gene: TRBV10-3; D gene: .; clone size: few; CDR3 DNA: TGTGCCATCAGCCCCGGGACACCTACCTACAATGAGCAGTTCTTC; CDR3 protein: CAISPGTPTYNEQFF
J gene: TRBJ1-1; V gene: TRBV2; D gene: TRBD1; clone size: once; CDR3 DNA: TGTGCCAGCAGCGGACAGGGAGACACTGAAGCTTTCTTT; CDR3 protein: CASSGQGDTEAFF
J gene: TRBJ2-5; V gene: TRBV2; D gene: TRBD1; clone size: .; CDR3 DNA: TGTGCCAGCAGGGGACAGGGATATAAAGAGACCCAGTACTTC; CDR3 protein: CASRGQGYKETQYF
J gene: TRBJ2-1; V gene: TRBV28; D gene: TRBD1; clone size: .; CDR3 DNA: TGTGCCAGCTGTCGCCCAGTCGGGGACAGCCGAGACAATGAGCAGTTCTTC; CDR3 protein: CASCRPVGDSRDNEQFF
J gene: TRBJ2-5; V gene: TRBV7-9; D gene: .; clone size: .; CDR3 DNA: TGTGCCAGCGTGGGAGGGGGGGAGACCCAGTACTTC; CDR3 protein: CASVGGGETQYF
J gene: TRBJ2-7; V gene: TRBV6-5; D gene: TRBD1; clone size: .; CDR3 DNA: TGTGCCAGCAGTCGGGACAGTCCCTACGAGCAGTACTTC; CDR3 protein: CASSRDSPYEQYF
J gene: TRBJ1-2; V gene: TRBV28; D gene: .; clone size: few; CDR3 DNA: TGTGCCAGCAGTTTCGCAAACAGCAACTATGGCTACACCTTC; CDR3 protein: CASSFANSNYGYTF
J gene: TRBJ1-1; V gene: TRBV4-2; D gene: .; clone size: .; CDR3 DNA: TGTGCCAGCAGCCAGGGACAACAGAGCTCTGAAGCTTTCTTT; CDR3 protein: CASSQGQQSSEAFF
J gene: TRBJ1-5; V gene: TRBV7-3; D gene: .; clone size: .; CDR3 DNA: TGTGCCAGCAGCTTAGCGGTGGGGGGAAACAATCAGCCCCAGCATTTT; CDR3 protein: CASSLAVGGNNQPQHF
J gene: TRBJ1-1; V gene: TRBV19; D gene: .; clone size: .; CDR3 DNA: TGTGCCAGTAGTCCTAGGACAGTCAACTGGGACACTGAAGCTTTCTTT; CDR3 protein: CASSPRTVNWDTEAFF
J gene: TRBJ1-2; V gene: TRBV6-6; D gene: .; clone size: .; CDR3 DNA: TGTGCCAGCAGACCCCCCTCGGACTATGGCTACACCTTC; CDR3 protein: CASRPPSDYGYTF
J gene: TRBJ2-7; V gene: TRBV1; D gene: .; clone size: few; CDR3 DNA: TGCACCATACAGCCCTACAGGGACCTGGTCGAGCAGTACTTC; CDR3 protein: CTIQPYRDLVEQYF
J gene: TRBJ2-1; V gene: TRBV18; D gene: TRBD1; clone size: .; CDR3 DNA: TGTGCCAGCTCACCGGGACAGGGGAGGGATGAGCAGTTCTTC; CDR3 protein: CASSPGQGRDEQFF
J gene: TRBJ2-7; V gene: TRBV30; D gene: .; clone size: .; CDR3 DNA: TGTGCCTGGAGTGTACTTACTCGCGAGCAGTACTTC; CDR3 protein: CAWSVLTREQYF
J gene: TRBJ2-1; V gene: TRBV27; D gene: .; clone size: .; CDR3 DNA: TGTGCCAGCAGTCCCCCTCCGGGAGACGCCTACAATGAGCAGTTCTTC; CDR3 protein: CASSPPPGDAYNEQFF
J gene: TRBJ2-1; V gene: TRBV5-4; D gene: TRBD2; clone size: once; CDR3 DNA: TGTGCCAGCAGTTCCGGGACTAGCGGGGCGGGGGGCCATGAGCAGTTCTTC; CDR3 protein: CASSSGTSGAGGHEQFF
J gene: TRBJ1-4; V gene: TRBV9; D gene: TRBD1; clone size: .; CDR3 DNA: TGTGCCAGCAGCGTATTTGGGACAGGGATGGCGGAAGAAAAACTGTTTTTT; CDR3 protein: CASSVFGTGMAEEKLFF
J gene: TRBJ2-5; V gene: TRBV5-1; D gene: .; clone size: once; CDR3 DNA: TGCGCCAGCAGCTTTGGCGGGCAAGAGACCCAGTACTTC; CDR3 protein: CASSFGGQETQYF
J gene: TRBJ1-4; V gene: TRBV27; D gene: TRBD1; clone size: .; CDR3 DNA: TGTGCCAGCAAATCCCGGGACAGGGCCTCTAATGAAAAACTGTTTTTT; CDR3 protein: CASKSRDRASNEKLFF
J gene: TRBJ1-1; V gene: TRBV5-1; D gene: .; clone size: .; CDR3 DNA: TGCGCCAGCAGCTCCCAGGGGTCTGAAGCTTTCTTT; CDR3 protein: CASSSQGSEAFF
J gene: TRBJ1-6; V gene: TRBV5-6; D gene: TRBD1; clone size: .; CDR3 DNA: TGTGCCAGCAGCTTGTCTGGGACAGGGGGATCACCCCTCCACTTT; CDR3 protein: CASSLSGTGGSPLHF
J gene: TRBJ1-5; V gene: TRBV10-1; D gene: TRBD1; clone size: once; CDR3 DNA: TGCGCCACCTCCAATTCCGGGACAGAGAGCAATCAGCCCCAGCATTTT; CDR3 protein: CATSNSGTESNQPQHF
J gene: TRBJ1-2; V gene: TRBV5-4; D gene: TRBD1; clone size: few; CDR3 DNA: TGTGCCAGCAGCTTCGGGACAGAAGGCTACACCTTC; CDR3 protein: CASSFGTEGYTF
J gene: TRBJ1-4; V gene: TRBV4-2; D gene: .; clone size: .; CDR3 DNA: TGTGCCAGCAGCCAAGATGCAGGGCCCGGTGTAAATGAAAAACTGTTTTTT; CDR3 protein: CASSQDAGPGVNEKLFF
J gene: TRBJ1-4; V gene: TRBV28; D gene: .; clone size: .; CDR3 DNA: TGTGCCACCAATGGGGGGGAAAAACTGTTTTTT; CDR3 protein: CATNGGEKLFF
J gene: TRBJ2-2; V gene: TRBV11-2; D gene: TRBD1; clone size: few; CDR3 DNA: TGTGCCAGCAGTATCGACAGGGTCACCGGGGAGCTGTTTTTT; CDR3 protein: CASSIDRVTGELFF
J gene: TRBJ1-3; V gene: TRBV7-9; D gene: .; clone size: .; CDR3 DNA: TGTGCCAGCAGCGCGACGGGGGTCTCTGGAAACACCATATATTTT; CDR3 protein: CASSATGVSGNTIYF
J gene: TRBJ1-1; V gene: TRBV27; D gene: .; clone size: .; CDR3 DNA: TGTGCCAGCAGTTTATATAGGAACACTGAAGCTTTCTTT; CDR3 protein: CASSLYRNTEAFF
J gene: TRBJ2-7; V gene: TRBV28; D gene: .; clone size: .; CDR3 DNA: TGTGCCACCGCCACACCTAGTGTAGCCTACGAGCAGTACTTC; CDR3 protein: CATATPSVAYEQYF
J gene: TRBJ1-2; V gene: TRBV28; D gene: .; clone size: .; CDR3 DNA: TGTGCCAGCAGGGCGGGGCGTGGCTACACCTTC; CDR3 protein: CASRAGRGYTF
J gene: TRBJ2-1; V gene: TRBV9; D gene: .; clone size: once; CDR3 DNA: TGTGCCAGCAGCGTAGCTATAGCCCAAAGTTCCTACAATGAGCAGTTCTTC; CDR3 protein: CASSVAIAQSSYNEQFF
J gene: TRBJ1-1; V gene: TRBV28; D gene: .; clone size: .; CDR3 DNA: TGTGCCAGCAGTTCCTGGGGCCTGAACACTGAAGCTTTCTTT; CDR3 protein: CASSSWGLNTEAFF
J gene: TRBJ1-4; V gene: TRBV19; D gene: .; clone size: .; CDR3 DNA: TGTGCCAGTAGTCACCGAGTAGGGACTGAAGAAAAACTGTTTTTT; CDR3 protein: CASSHRVGTEEKLFF
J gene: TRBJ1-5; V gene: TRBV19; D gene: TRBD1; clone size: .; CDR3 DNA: TGTGCCAGTGTCGGACAGGGCAATCAGCCCCAGCATTTT; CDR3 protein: CASVGQGNQPQHF
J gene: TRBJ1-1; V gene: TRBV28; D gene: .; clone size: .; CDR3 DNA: TGTGCCAGCAGCCCAATCGGGGTGGCGAACACTGAAGCTTTCTTT; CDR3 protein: CASSPIGVANTEAFF
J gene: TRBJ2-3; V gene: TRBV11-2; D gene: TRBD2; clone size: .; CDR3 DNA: TGTGCCAGCAGCTTAGCGGGAGGACTAGATACGCAGTATTTT; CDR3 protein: CASSLAGGLDTQYF
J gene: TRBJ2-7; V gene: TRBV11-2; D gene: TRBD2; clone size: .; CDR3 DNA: TGTGCCAGCTCCTTTCCTCTAGCGGGAGTAAGAGGCGAGCAGTACTTC; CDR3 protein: CASSFPLAGVRGEQYF
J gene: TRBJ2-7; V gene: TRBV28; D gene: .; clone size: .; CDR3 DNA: TGTGCCTCTAGCGTTTCCTACGAGCAGTACTTC; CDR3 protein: CASSVSYEQYF
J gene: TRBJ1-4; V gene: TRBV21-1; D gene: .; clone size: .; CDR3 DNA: TGTGCCACCCTCGGAGGGGCTAATGAAAAACTGTTTTTT; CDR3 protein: CATLGGANEKLFF
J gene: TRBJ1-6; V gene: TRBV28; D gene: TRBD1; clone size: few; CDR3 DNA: TGTGCCAGCAGTTTATGGAGGGGAACAGGGGGGAATAATTCACCCCTCCACTTT; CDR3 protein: CASSLWRGTGGNNSPLHF
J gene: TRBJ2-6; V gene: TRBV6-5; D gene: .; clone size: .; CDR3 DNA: TGTGCCAGCAGTTGGGAGGGGGTCGGGGCCAACGTCCTGACTTTC; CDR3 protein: CASSWEGVGANVLTF
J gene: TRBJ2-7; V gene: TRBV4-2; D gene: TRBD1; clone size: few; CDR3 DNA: TGTGCCAGCAGCCAAGAGTTGGACAGGACTTTCTACGAGCAGTACTTC; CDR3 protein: CASSQELDRTFYEQYF
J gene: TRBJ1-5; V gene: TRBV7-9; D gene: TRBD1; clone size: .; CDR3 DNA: TGTGCCAGCAGCCACATCCCCCTCGGGCAGGGGGTTAGTAATCAGCCCCAGCATTTT; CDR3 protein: CASSHIPLGQGVSNQPQHF
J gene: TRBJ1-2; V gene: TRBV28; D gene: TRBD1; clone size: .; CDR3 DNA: TGTGCCAGCAGTTTGGATCCGGGACAGGGGTATGGCTACACCTTC; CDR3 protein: CASSLDPGQGYGYTF
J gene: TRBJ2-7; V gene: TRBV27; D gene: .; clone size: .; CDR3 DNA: TGTGCCAGCAGTTTCGGGGTTAACTACGAGCAGTACTTC; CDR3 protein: CASSFGVNYEQYF
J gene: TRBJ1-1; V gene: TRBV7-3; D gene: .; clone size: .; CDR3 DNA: TGTGCCAGCACCCTTGGGAGGAGGAACACTGAAGCTTTCTTT; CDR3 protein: CASTLGRRNTEAFF
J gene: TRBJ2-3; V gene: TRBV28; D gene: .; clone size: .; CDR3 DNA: TGTGCCAGCAGTTTAAGGGGTATGAGCACAGATACGCAGTATTTT; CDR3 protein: CASSLRGMSTDTQYF
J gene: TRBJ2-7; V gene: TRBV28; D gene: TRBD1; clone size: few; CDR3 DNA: TGTGCCAGCAGCCCTGGGACAGGGGGTTTCTACGAGCAGTACTTC; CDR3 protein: CASSPGTGGFYEQYF
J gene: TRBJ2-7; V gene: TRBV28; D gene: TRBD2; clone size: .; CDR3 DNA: TGTGCCAGCAGTTTATTGGGGGGGGTTGGAATCGAGCAGTACTTC; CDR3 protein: CASSLLGGVGIEQYF
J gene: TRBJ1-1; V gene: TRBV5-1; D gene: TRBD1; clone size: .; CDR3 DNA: TGCGCCAGCAGCCGAACCGGGACAGGGAACACTGAAGCTTTCTTT; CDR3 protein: CASSRTGTGNTEAFF
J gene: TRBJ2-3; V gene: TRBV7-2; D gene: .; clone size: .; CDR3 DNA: TGTGCCAGCAGCCGACCGGACAACACAGATACACAGTATTTT; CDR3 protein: CASSRPDNTDTQYF
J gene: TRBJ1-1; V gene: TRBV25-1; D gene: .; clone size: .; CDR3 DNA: TGTGCCAGCAGTGAATGGGGGGAGAACACTGAAGCTTTCTTT; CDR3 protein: CASSEWGENTEAFF
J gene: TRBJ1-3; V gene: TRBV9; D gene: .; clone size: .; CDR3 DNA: TGTGCCAGCAGCGTAGGGGGCCCGACGGGCTCTGGAAACACCATATATTTT; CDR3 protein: CASSVGGPTGSGNTIYF